This T cell receptor (beta chain) originates from a study of shared clonotypes between healthy human individuals. On the study more broadly: Each donor had three CD4 naive, three CD4 memory, two CD8 naive and one CD8 memory plate.

The V segment lost 3 bases and the J segment 4 bases; nucleotides outside the gene matches: 5. This CDR3 spans 15 amino acids. Germline-derived CDR1 and CDR2 are SNHLY and FYNNEI. Naive-designated CD8 cells lacked CD45RO, were positively enriched for CCR7, and omitted terminally differentiated effector memory CD45RA+ cells. Here immunoSEQ multiplex PCR was the method, and the copy in TCRdb shows in-frame clones only, minus some. Of some 600,000 clones listed, approximately 96% are singletons. The sequenced material came from naive CD8+ T cells sorted from blood. The source is a woman between 25 and 40 years old in good health. V usage is TRBV2 and J usage is TRBJ1-4, with 7 bases aligning to TRBD1. The CDR3 region is CASSDWRDSNEKLFF. The CDR3 DNA is TGTGCCAGCAGTGATTGGAGGGACAGTAATGAAAAACTGTTTTTT.